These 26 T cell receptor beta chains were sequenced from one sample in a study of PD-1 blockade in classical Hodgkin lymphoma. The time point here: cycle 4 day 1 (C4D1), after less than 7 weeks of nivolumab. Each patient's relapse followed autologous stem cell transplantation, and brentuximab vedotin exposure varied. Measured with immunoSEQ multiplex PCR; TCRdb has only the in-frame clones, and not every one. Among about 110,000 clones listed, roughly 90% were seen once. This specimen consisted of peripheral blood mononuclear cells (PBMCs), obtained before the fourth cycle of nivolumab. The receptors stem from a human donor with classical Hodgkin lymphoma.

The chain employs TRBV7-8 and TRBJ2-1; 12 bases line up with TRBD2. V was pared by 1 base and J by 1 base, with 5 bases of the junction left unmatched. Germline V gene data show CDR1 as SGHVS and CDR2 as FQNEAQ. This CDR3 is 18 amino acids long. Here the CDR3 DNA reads TGTGCCAGCAGCTTAGGGCTAGCGGGAGGGCCGTCCTACAATGAGCAGTTCTTC. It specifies CASSLGLAGGPSYNEQFF.

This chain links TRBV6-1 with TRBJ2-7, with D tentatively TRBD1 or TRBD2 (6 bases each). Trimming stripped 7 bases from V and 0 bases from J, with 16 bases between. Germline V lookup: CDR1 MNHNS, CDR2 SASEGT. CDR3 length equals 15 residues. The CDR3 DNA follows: TGTGCCAGCAAGGTAGGGGGAGGAGCCTCCTACGAGCAGTACTTC. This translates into CASKVGGGASYEQYF.

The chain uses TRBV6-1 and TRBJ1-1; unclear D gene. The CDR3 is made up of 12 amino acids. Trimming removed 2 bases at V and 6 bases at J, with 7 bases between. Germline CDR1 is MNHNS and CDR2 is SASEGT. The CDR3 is CASSESGAEAFF. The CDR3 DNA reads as TGTGCCAGCAGTGAATCGGGTGCTGAAGCTTTCTTT.

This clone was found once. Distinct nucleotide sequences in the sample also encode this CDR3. CDR3 in amino acids: CASSLDRNTEAFF. The CDR3 region has the DNA TGTGCCAGCAGCTTAGACCGGAACACTGAAGCTTTCTTT. V gene TRBV7-6 combines with J gene TRBJ1-1; D uncertain. Between the trimmed V and J ends, which lost 1 base and 1 base, there was a span of 4 bases. CDR1 is SGHVS, CDR2 FNYEAQ, per germline. The CDR3 contains 13 residues.

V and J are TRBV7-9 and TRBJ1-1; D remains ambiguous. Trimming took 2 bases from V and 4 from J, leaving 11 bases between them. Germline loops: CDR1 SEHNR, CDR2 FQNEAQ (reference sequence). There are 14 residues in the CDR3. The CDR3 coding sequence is TGTGCCAGCAGCTTATCATCCGAAGTCACTGAAGCTTTCTTT. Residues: CASSLSSEVTEAFF. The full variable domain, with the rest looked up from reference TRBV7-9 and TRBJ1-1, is DTGVSQNPRHKITKRGQNVTFRCDPISEHNRLYWYRQTLGQGPEFLTYFQNEAQLEKSRLLSDRFSAERPKGSFSTLEIQRTEQGDSAMYLCASSLSSEVTEAFFGQGTRLTVV.

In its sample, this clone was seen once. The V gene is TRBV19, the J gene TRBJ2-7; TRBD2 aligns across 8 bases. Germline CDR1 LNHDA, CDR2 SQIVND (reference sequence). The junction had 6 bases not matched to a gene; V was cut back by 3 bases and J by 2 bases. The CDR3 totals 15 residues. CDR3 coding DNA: TGTGCCAGTAGTATCGGCGGGAGGACCCCCTACGAGCAGTACTTC. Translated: CASSIGGRTPYEQYF.

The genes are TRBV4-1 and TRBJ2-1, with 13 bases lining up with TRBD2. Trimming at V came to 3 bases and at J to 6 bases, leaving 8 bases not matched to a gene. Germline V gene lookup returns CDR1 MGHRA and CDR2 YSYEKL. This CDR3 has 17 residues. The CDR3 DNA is TGCGCCAGCAGCCAGGAGTGGACTAGCGGGAGAGTCAATGAGCAGTTCTTC. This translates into CASSQEWTSGRVNEQFF.

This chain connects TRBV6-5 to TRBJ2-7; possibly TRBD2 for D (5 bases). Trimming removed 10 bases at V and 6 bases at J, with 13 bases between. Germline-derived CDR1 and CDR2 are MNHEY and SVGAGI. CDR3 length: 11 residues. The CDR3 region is CATYQGSEQYF. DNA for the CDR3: TGTGCCACCTACCAAGGGAGCGAGCAGTACTTC.

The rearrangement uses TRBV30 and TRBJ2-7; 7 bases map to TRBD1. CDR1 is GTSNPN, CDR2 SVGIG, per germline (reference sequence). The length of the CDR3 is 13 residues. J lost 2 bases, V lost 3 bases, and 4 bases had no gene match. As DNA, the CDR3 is TGTGCCTGGAGCTGGGACAGTCCCTACGAGCAGTACTTC. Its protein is CAWSWDSPYEQYF.

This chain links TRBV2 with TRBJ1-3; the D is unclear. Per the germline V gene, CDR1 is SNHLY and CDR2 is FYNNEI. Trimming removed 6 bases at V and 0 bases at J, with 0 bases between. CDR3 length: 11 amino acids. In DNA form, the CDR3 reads TGTGCCAGCAGCTCTGGAAACACCATATATTTT. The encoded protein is CASSSGNTIYF.

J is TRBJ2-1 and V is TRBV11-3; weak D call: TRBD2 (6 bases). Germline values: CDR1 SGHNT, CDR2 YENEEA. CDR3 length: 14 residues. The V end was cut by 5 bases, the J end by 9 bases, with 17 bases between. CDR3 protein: CASSKYGSSGEQFF. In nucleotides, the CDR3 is TGTGCCAGCAGCAAGTACGGGAGCAGTGGTGAGCAGTTCTTC.

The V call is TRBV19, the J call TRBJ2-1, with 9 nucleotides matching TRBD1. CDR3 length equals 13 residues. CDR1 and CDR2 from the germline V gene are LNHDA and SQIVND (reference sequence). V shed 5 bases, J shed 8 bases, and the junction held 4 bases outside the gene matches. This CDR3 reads CASSLDRGDEQFF. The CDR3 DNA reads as TGTGCCAGTAGTTTGGACAGGGGCGATGAGCAGTTCTTC.

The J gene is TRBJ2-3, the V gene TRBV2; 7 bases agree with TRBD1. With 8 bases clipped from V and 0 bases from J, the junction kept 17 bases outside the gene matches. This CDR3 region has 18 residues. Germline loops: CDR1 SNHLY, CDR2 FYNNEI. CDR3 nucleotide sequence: TGTGCCAGCCCCAGAGATCGGGACAGAAGCTCTAGCACAGATACGCAGTATTTT. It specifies CASPRDRDRSSSTDTQYF.

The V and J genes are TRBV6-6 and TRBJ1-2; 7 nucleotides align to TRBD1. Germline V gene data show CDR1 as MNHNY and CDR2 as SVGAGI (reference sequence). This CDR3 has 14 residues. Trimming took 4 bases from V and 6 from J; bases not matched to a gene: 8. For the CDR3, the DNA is TGTGCCAGCAGTTCCCCAGGGACAGCCGATGGCTACACCTTC. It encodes CASSSPGTADGYTF.

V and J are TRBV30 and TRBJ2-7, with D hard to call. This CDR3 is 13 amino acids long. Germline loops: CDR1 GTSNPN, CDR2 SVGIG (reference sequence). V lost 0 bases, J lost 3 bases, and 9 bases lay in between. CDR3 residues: CAWSVRADYEQYF. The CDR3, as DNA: TGTGCCTGGAGTGTACGGGCAGACTACGAGCAGTACTTC. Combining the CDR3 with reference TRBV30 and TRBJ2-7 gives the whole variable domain SQTIHQWPATLVQPVGSPLSLECTVEGTSNPNLYWYRQAAGRGLQLLFYSVGIGQISSEVPQNLSASRPQDRQFILSSKKLLLSDSGFYLCAWSVRADYEQYFGPGTRLTVT.

The CDR3 sequence is CASSLTGQSTYEQYF. In nucleotides, the CDR3 is TGTGCCAGCAGCCTCACCGGACAGTCAACCTACGAGCAGTACTTC. The chain uses TRBV5-8 and TRBJ2-7, with a tentative D call TRBD1 (6 bases). Germline loops: CDR1 SGHTS, CDR2 YDEGEE. This CDR3 contains 15 residues. The V end was cut by 4 bases, the J end by 2 bases, with 16 bases between.

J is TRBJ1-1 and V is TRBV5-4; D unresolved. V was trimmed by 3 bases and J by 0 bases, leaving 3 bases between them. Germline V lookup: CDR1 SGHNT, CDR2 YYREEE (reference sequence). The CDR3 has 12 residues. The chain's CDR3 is CASSSMNTEAFF. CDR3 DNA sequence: TGTGCCAGCAGCTCTATGAACACTGAAGCTTTCTTT.

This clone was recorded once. The CDR3 DNA is TGTGCCAGCTCCCCTTGGGGGTACCCGAACACTGAAGCTTTCTTT. Protein: CASSPWGYPNTEAFF. This rearrangement joins TRBV18 to TRBJ1-1; D possibly corresponds to TRBD1 (5 bases). Germline CDR1 and CDR2: KGHSH and LQKENI. The germline V and J ends were trimmed by 6 bases and 1 base, with 15 bases remaining between them. The CDR3 covers 15 residues.

CDR3 sequence reads: CASSPSGTEINTEAFF. DNA for the CDR3: TGTGCCAGCAGCCCCTCCGGGACGGAAATCAACACTGAAGCTTTCTTT. The V call is TRBV7-2, the J call TRBJ1-1; TRBD1 is a possible D gene (5 bases). This CDR3 is built from 16 residues. Trimming took off 5 bases at V and 2 bases at J, with 18 bases between the two ends. CDR1 is SGHTA and CDR2 is FQGNSA in the germline V gene.

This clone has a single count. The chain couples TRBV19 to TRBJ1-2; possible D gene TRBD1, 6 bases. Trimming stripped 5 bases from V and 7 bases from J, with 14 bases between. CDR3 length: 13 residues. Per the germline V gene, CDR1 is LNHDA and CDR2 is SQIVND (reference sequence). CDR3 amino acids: CASSQTGLSGYTF. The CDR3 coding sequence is TGTGCCAGTAGTCAAACAGGGTTATCTGGCTACACCTTC.

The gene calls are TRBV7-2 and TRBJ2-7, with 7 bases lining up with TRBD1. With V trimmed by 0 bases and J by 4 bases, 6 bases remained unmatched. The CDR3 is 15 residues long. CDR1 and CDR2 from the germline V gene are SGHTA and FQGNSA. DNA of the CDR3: TGTGCCAGCAGCTTAGCACCGGGACAGCCTTACGAGCAGTACTTC. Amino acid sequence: CASSLAPGQPYEQYF.

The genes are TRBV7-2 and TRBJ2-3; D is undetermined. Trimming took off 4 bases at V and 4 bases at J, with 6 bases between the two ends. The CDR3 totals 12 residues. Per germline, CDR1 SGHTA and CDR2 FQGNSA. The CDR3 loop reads CASSSSPDTQYF. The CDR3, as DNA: TGTGCCAGCAGCTCCTCCCCAGATACGCAGTATTTT.

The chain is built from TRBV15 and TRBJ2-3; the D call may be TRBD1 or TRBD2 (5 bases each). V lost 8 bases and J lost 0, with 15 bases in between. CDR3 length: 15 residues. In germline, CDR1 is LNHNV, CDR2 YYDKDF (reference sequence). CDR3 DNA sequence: TGTGCCACCCGAGAGGGGCGACTTAGCACAGATACGCAGTATTTT. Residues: CATREGRLSTDTQYF.

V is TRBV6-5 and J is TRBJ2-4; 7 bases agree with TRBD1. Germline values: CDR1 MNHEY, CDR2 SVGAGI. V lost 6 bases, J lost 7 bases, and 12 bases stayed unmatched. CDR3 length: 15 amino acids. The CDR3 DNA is TGTGCCAGCAGCTTTGGACAGGACATCTCGAACATTCAGTACTTC. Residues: CASSFGQDISNIQYF.

CDR3 sequence reads: CASSHGLAGSGELFF. CDR3 bases: TGTGCCAGCAGTCATGGACTAGCGGGATCCGGGGAGCTGTTTTTT. This chain links TRBV6-6 with TRBJ2-2; TRBD2 aligns across 12 bases. CDR1 is MNHNY, CDR2 SVGAGI, per germline (reference sequence). This CDR3 contains 15 residues. Trimming took 5 bases from V and 6 from J; bases not matched to a gene: 4.

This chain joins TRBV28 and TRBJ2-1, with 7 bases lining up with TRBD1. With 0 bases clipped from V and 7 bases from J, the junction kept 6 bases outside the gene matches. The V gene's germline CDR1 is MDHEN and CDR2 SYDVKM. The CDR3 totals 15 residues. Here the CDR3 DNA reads TGTGCCAGCAGTTTATGGGAAGGGGGCCGGAATGAGCAGTTCTTC. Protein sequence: CASSLWEGGRNEQFF. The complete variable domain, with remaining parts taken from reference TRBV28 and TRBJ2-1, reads DVKVTQSSRYLVKRTGEKVFLECVQDMDHENMFWYRQDPGLGLRLIYFSYDVKMKEKGDIPEGYSVSREKKERFSLILESASTNQTSMYLCASSLWEGGRNEQFFGPGTRLTVL.